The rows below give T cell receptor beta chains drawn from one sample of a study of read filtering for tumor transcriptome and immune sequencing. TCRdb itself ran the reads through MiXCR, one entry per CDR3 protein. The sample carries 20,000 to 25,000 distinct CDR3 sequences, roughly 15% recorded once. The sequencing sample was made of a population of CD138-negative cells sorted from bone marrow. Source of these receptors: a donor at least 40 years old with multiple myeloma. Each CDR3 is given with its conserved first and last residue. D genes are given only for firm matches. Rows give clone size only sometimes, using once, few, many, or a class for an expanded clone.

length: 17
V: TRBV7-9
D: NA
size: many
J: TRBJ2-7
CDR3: CASSLETGAGASYEQYF
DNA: TGTGCCAGCAGCTTAGAGACGGGGGCGGGAGCGAGTTACGAGCAGTACTTC

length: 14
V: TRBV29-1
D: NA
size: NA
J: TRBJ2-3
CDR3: CGASLGAGTDTQYF
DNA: TGCGGCGCTTCCCTGGGGGCGGGCACAGATACGCAGTATTTT

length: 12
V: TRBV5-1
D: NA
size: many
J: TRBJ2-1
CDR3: CASSLKGNEQFF
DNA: TGCGCCAGCAGCTTGAAAGGGAATGAGCAGTTCTTC

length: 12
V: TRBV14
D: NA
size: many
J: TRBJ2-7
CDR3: CASSRSGIEQYF
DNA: TGTGCCAGCAGCCGGTCAGGGATCGAGCAGTACTTC

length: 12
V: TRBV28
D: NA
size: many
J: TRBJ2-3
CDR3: CASSRTTDTQYF
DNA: TGTGCCAGCAGTCGCACCACAGATACGCAGTATTTT

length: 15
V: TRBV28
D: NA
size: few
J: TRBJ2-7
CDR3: CASSLSGPSSYEQYF
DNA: TGTGCCAGCAGTTTAAGCGGGCCTAGCTCCTACGAGCAGTACTTC

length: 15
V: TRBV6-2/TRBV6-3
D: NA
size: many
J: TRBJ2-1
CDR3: CASSSIGGPYNEQFF
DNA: TGTGCCAGCAGTAGTATCGGGGGTCCCTACAATGAGCAGTTCTTC

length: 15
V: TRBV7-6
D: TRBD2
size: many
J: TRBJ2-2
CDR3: CASRPAAGGDGELFF
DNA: TGTGCCAGCAGGCCTGCAGCGGGAGGAGACGGGGAGTTGTTTTTT

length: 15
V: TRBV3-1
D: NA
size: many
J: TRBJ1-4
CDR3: CASSLPQGRNEKLFF
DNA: TGTGCCAGCAGCCTTCCGCAGGGGAGGAATGAAAAACTGTTTTTT

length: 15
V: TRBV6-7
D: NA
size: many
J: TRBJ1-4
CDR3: CARRRIRDKDEKLFF
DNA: TGTGCCAGAAGGAGAATCCGGGACAAGGATGAAAAACTGTTTTTT

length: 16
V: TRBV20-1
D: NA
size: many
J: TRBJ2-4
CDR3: CSARDLRGGGKNIQYF
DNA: TGCAGTGCTAGAGATCTTAGGGGGGGTGGCAAAAACATTCAGTACTTC

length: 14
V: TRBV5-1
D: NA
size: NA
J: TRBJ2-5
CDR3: CASSLGVAQETQYF
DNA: TGCGCCAGCAGCTTGGGGGTCGCGCAAGAGACCCAGTACTTC

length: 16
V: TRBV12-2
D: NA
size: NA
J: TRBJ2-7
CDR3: CASRSSGGSSSYEQYF
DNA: TGTGCAAGTCGCTCCAGTGGAGGGAGTAGCTCCTACGAGCAGTACTTC

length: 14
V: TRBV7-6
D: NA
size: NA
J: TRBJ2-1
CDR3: CASSLGISYNEQFF
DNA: TGTGCCAGCAGCTTAGGTATCTCCTACAATGAGCAGTTCTTC

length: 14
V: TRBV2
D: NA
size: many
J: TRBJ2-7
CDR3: CASSDRRGPYEQYF
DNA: TGTGCCAGCAGTGATCGCCGGGGCCCCTACGAGCAGTACTTC

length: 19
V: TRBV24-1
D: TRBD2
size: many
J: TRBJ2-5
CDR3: CATSDHASSGSLPQETQYF
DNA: TGTGCCACCAGTGATCACGCGTCTAGCGGGAGTCTACCCCAAGAGACCCAGTACTTC

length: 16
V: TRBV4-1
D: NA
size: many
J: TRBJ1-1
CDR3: CASRGGWGTGDTEAFF
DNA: TGCGCCAGCCGAGGTGGCTGGGGTACGGGGGACACTGAAGCTTTCTTT

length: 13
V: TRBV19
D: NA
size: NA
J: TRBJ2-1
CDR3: CASSFPRAIEQFF
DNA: TGTGCCAGTAGTTTTCCCCGGGCCATTGAGCAGTTCTTC

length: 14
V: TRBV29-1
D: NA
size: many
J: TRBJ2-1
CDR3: CSVAGRSSYNEQFF
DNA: TGTAGCGTTGCGGGTAGAAGCTCCTACAATGAGCAGTTCTTC

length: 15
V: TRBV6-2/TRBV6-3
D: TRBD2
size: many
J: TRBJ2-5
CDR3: CASSYLAENQETQYF
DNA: TGTGCCAGCAGTTATCTAGCGGAGAACCAAGAGACCCAGTACTTC

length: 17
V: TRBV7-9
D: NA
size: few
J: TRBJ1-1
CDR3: CASSPEGDPRPGAEAFF
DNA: TGTGCCAGCAGCCCGGAGGGGGACCCACGCCCTGGAGCTGAAGCTTTCTTT

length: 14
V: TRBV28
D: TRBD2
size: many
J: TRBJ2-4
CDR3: CASHGLAGKNIQYF
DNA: TGTGCCAGCCACGGTTTAGCGGGCAAAAACATTCAGTACTTC

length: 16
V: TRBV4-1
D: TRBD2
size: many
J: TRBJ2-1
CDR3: CASSPGPGGSYNEQFF
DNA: TGCGCCAGCAGCCCCGGCCCGGGGGGATCCTACAATGAGCAGTTCTTC

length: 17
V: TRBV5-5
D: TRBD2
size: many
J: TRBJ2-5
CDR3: CASSSPGVAGGQETQYF
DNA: TGTGCCAGCAGCTCCCCTGGGGTAGCGGGAGGGCAAGAGACCCAGTACTTC

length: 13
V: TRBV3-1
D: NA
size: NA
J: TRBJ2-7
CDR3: CASSQDQSYEQYF
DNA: TGTGCCAGCAGCCAAGATCAGTCCTACGAGCAGTACTTC

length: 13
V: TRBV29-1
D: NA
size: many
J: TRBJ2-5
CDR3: CSWGRLDQETQYF
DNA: TGCAGTTGGGGGCGGTTGGACCAAGAGACCCAGTACTTC

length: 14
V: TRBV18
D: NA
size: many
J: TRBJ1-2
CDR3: CASSPPEDIYGYTF
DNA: TGTGCCAGCTCACCACCGGAGGATATCTATGGCTACACCTTC

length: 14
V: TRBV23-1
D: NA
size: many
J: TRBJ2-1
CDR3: CASSQRTKYNEQFF
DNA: TGCGCCAGCAGTCAGCGGACAAAGTACAATGAGCAGTTCTTC

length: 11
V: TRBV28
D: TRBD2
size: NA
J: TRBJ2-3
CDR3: CASIWGGSQYF
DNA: TGTGCCAGCATCTGGGGGGGTTCGCAGTATTTT

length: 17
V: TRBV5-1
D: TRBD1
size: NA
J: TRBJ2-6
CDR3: CASSLARGRGGANVLTF
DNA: TGCGCCAGCAGCTTGGCCAGGGGGCGCGGTGGGGCCAACGTCCTGACTTTC

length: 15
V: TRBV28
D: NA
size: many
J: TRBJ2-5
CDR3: CASSTLAEEKETQYF
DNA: TGTGCCAGCAGTACCTTAGCGGAGGAGAAGGAGACCCAGTACTTC

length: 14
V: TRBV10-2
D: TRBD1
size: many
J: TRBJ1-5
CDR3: CASSTTGVNQPQHF
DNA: TGCGCCAGCAGCACCACAGGGGTCAATCAGCCCCAGCATTTT

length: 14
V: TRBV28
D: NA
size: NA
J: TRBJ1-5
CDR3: CASRETGGNQPRHF
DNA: TGTGCCAGCAGAGAGACCGGGGGCAATCAGCCCCGGCATTTT

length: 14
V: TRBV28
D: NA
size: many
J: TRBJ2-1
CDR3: CASRNRPLYNEQFF
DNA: TGTGCCAGCAGGAACCGACCCCTCTACAATGAGCAGTTCTTC

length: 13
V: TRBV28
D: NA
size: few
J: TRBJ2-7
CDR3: CASSWGVSYEQYF
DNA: TGTGCCAGCAGTTGGGGAGTTTCCTACGAGCAGTACTTC

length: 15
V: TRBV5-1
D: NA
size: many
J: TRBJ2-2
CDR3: CASSLEPAGTGELFF
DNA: TGCGCCAGCAGCTTGGAACCAGCAGGGACCGGGGAGCTGTTTTTT

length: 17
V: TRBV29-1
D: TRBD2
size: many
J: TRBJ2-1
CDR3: CSVDGTSGRAVGNEQFF
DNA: TGCAGCGTCGACGGGACTAGCGGGAGGGCCGTAGGGAATGAGCAGTTCTTC

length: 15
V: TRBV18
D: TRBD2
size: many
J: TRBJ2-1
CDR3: CASSPSGRARGEQFF
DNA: TGTGCCAGCTCACCTAGCGGGAGGGCCCGGGGTGAGCAGTTCTTC

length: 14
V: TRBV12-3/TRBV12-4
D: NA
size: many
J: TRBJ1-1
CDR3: CASSFATERTEAFF
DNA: TGTGCCAGCAGTTTTGCAACCGAGCGGACTGAAGCTTTCTTT

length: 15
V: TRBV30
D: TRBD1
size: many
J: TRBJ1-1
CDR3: CAWSYRTGGYTEAFF
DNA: TGTGCCTGGAGTTACCGGACAGGGGGCTACACTGAAGCTTTCTTT

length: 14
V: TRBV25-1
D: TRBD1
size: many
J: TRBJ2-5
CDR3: CASSLPTGGETQYF
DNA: TGTGCCAGCAGTCTTCCGACAGGGGGAGAGACCCAGTACTTC

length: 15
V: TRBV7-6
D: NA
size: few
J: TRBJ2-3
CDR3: CASSPAGPGTDTQYF
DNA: TGTGCCAGCAGCCCTGCGGGGCCGGGCACAGATACGCAGTATTTT

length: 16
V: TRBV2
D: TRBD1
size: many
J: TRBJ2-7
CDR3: CASSSNPDRGFYEQYF
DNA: TGTGCCAGCAGTTCAAACCCCGACAGGGGTTTCTACGAGCAGTACTTC

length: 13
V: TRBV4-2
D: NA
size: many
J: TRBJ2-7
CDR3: CASSQERGREQYF
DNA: TGTGCCAGCAGCCAAGAAAGGGGGAGGGAGCAGTACTTC

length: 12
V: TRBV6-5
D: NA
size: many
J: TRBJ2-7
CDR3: CASSPTDREEYF
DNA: TGTGCCAGCAGTCCCACCGACAGAGAAGAGTACTTC